These 19 T cell receptor beta chains share one sample of origin, sequenced in a study of blood T cell repertoires in COVID-19. Sequencing used immunoSEQ multiplex PCR; TCRdb keeps in-frame clones, though not all of them. The sample has 130,000 to 150,000 clones, more than 80% seen once. The sample taken for sequencing was peripheral blood. All receptors come from a human donor in a cohort sampled during active COVID-19.

This clone was detected only once. The gene calls are TRBV25-1 and TRBJ1-3; 7 nucleotides match TRBD1. Germline V gene lookup returns CDR1 MGHDK and CDR2 SYGVNS. The CDR3 is made up of 17 amino acids. The ends lost 5 bases at V and 0 bases at J; junction bases unmatched: 10. CDR3 residues: CASSIQGLPSSGNTIYF. CDR3 DNA sequence: TGTGCCAGCAGTATACAGGGGCTCCCCTCCTCTGGAAACACCATATATTTT.

The V call is TRBV6-9, the J call TRBJ2-5, with D perhaps TRBD2 (6 bases). Germline lookup yields CDR1 MNHGY and CDR2 SVAAGI. V was cut by 8 bases and J by 3 bases, with 16 bases left in between. CDR3 length: 14 residues. The CDR3, as DNA: TGTGCCAGCGGGACCTGGACTATTAAAGAGACCCAGTACTTC. Protein sequence: CASGTWTIKETQYF.

The chain recombines TRBV7-9 with TRBJ2-4, with TRBD2 as a possible D gene (5 bases). Germline V gene lookup returns CDR1 SEHNR and CDR2 FQNEAQ (reference sequence). The CDR3 consists of 19 residues. Trimming shortened V by 1 base and J by 4 bases, and 23 bases separated the two germline ends. This CDR3 is CASSLVTRSSSAEKNIQYF. CDR3 nucleotides: TGTGCCAGCAGCTTAGTCACCCGAAGTAGTAGCGCGGAAAAAAACATTCAGTACTTC.

Comment on this clone: The junction does not match germline at one end; this may be a read error. This rearrangement joins TRBV5-6 to TRBJ2-7, with 7 bases lining up with TRBD1. Per the germline V gene, CDR1 is SGHDT and CDR2 is YYEEEE. The CDR3 runs 15 residues. The CDR3 sequence is CASSLGVQGTYETNF. DNA of the CDR3: TGTGCCAGCAGCTTGGGGGTACAGGGGACATATGAAACTAACTTC.

This clone was detected once. The chain is built from TRBV7-8 and TRBJ2-3; 11 bases match TRBD2. V lost 5 bases, J lost 0 bases, and 13 bases stayed unmatched. The CDR3 has 19 amino acids. Per the germline V gene, CDR1 is SGHVS and CDR2 is FQNEAQ. CDR3 protein: CASSEVRLAGGISTDTQYF. In DNA form, the CDR3 reads TGTGCCAGCAGCGAAGTTCGCCTAGCGGGGGGTATTAGCACAGATACGCAGTATTTT.

The genes are TRBV14 and TRBJ2-7; tentatively, D is TRBD2 (5 bases). The V gene's germline CDR1 is SGHDN and CDR2 FVKESK. Trimming shortened V by 5 bases and J by 7 bases, and 15 bases separated the two germline ends. The CDR3 sequence is 13 residues long. CDR3 residues: CASSSARTGEQYF. CDR3 nucleotide sequence: TGTGCCAGCAGCTCCGCGAGGACGGGAGAGCAGTACTTC.

For the CDR3, the DNA is TGTGCCATCAGTGAGTCGATACAGGGATGGTATGAGCAGTTCTTC. Its translation is CAISESIQGWYEQFF. The gene calls are TRBV10-3 and TRBJ2-1; tentatively, D is TRBD1 (6 bases). The CDR3 is 15 amino acids. CDR1 is ENHRY, CDR2 SYGVKD, per germline. V gave up 0 bases and J gave up 8 bases, with 14 bases separating them.

About this clone: Other DNA sequences in the same sample also yield this CDR3. The chain recombines TRBV6-5 with TRBJ1-1; possibly TRBD1 for D (6 bases). V shed 6 bases and J shed 2 bases, with 10 bases lying between them. This CDR3 is 13 amino acids long. Looked up from germline, CDR1 is MNHEY and CDR2 is SVGAGI. The CDR3 here is CASSLQGNTEAFF. As DNA, the CDR3 is TGTGCCAGCAGCCTACAGGGAAACACTGAAGCTTTCTTT.

The chain employs TRBV15 and TRBJ2-1; D remains ambiguous. V lost 0 bases and J lost 10, with 10 bases in between. The V gene's germline CDR1 is LNHNV and CDR2 YYDKDF (reference sequence). The CDR3 has 13 amino acids. The chain's CDR3 is CATSRDQALEQFF. Here the CDR3 DNA reads TGTGCCACCAGCAGAGATCAAGCACTGGAGCAGTTCTTC.

The CDR3 region is CASSLGLPGEQYV. The CDR3 DNA reads as TGTGCCAGCAGTCTCGGACTACCGGGGGAGCAGTACGTC. V and J are TRBV12-3 or TRBV12-4 and TRBJ2-7; possibly TRBD2 for D (6 bases). This CDR3 is 13 amino acids long. V was trimmed by 5 bases and J by 7 bases, leaving 15 bases between them.

The V gene is TRBV12-5, the J gene TRBJ2-2; TRBD1 matches 9 bases. CDR3 size: 18 residues. The ends lost 3 bases at V and 2 bases at J; junction bases unmatched: 10. Germline V lookup: CDR1 LGHNT, CDR2 FRNRAP. The CDR3, as DNA: TGTGCTAGTGGTTTTGAGGGACCGGGACAGGGTAACACCGGGGAGCTGTTTTTT. Translated, it gives CASGFEGPGQGNTGELFF.

This sequence joins TRBV7-2 and TRBJ2-7, with 9 nucleotides matching TRBD1. Germline CDR1 and CDR2: SGHTA and FQGNSA. CDR3 length: 15 residues. J gave up 0 bases and V 5 bases, and 5 bases lay outside the gene matches. The CDR3 DNA reads as TGTGCCAGCAGCGAAGACAGGGGGTACTCCTACGAGCAGTACGTC. Its translation is CASSEDRGYSYEQYV.

This chain links TRBV2 with TRBJ2-3; 10 bases map to TRBD1. CDR1 and CDR2 from the germline V gene are SNHLY and FYNNEI. The ends lost 5 bases at V and 6 bases at J; junction bases unmatched: 2. The CDR3 contains 13 residues. CDR3 sequence reads: CASSLGQGDTQYF. CDR3 sequence (DNA): TGTGCCAGCAGTTTGGGACAGGGGGATACGCAGTATTTT.

The J gene is TRBJ1-2, the V gene TRBV3-1 (or the pseudogene TRBV3-2), with TRBD1 matching over 8 bases. The CDR3 is 14 residues long. Germline lookup yields CDR1 LGHDT and CDR2 YNNKEL (reference sequence). Germline trimming cut 4 bases from V and 7 bases from J; bases unmatched to any gene: 8. The CDR3 DNA reads TGTGCCAGCAGCCCGAGAGACAGGGGTGGTGGCTACACCTTC. This encodes CASSPRDRGGGYTF.

The chain joins TRBV2 to TRBJ1-6, with 10 bases fitting TRBD1. CDR3 length equals 16 residues. J lost 12 bases, V lost 6 bases, and 14 bases had no gene match. In germline, CDR1 is SNHLY, CDR2 FYNNEI. CDR3 residues: CASRPPAGQGIKPLHF. The CDR3 region has the DNA TGTGCCAGCAGGCCCCCCGCGGGACAGGGGATCAAACCCCTCCACTTT.

In DNA form, the CDR3 reads TGTGCCAGCAGCTTAGAAGGACTAGGCGGAGCCGGGGAGCTGTTTTTT. This sequence encodes CASSLEGLGGAGELFF. The chain has TRBV13 and TRBJ2-2; 7 nucleotides line up with TRBD2. The CDR3 is 16 residues long. Germline V lookup: CDR1 PRHDT, CDR2 FYEKMQ (reference sequence). V dropped 1 base and J dropped 6; count of bases not matched to a gene: 8.

V and J are TRBV7-8 and TRBJ1-1, with a weak D call TRBD1 (6 bases). Between the trimmed V and J ends, which lost 1 base and 1 base, there was a span of 7 bases. Germline V lookup: CDR1 SGHVS, CDR2 FQNEAQ. The CDR3 is made up of 14 amino acids. The CDR3 DNA follows: TGTGCCAGCAGCTTAGTACAGGGGAACACTGAAGCTTTCTTT. This translates into CASSLVQGNTEAFF.

V is TRBV3-1 (or the pseudogene TRBV3-2) and J is TRBJ2-2; TRBD1 agrees at 8 bases. CDR3 length: 14 amino acids. Germline CDR1 reads LGHDT; CDR2 reads YNNKEL (reference sequence). V trimming: 6 bases; J trimming: 5 bases; junction bases outside the gene matches: 5. CDR3 residues: CASSDRGGTGELFF. CDR3 nucleotide sequence: TGTGCCAGCAGTGACAGGGGTGGGACCGGGGAGCTGTTTTTT.

This clone was picked up many times. DNA of the CDR3: TGCGCCAGCAGCCAAGCAGCGGGGGGGACAGATACGCAGTATTTT. Protein: CASSQAAGGTDTQYF. This chain links TRBV4-1 with TRBJ2-3; 10 bases are shared with TRBD2. The CDR3 runs 15 residues. Germline lookup yields CDR1 MGHRA and CDR2 YSYEKL. The J segment lost 3 bases and the V segment lost 1 base, leaving 1 base of the junction unmatched.